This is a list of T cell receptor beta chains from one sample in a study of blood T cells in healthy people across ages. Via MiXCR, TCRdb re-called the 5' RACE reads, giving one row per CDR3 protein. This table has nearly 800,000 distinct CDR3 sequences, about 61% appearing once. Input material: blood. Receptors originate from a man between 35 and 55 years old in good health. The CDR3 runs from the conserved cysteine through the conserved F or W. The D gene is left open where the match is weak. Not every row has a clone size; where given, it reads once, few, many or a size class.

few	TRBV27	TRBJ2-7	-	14	CASSLEISGYEQYF	TGTGCCAGCAGCCTTGAGATCTCGGGCTACGAGCAGTACTTC
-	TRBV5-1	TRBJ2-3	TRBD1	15	CASAHGTGPTDTQYF	TGCGCCAGCGCTCACGGGACAGGGCCCACAGATACGCAGTATTTT
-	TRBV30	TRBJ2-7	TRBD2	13	CAWTSGSDYEQYF	TGTGCCTGGACTAGCGGGAGTGACTACGAGCAGTACTTC
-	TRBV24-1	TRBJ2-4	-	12	CATSRAYNEQYF	TGTGCCACCAGTCGAGCCTACAATGAGCAGTACTTC
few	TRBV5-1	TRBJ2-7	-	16	CASSPAGAGGNYEQYF	TGCGCCAGCAGCCCCGCGGGGGCAGGGGGCAACTACGAGCAGTACTTC
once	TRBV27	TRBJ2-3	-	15	CASSYGAIIPDTQYF	TGTGCCAGCAGTTACGGGGCTATTATCCCAGATACGCAGTATTTT
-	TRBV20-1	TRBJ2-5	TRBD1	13	CSARDRAGETQYF	TGCAGTGCTAGGGACAGGGCTGGAGAGACCCAGTACTTC
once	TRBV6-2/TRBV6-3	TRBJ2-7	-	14	CASSYSTTVGEQYF	TGTGCCAGCAGTTACTCAACAACAGTAGGGGAGCAGTACTTC
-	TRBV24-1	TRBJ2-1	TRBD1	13	CATRKTGAGEQFF	TGTGCCACCAGAAAGACAGGGGCGGGCGAGCAGTTCTTC
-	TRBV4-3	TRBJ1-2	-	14	CASSRGAANYGYTF	TGCGCCAGCAGCCGCGGGGCAGCGAACTATGGCTACACCTTC
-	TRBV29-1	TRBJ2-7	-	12	CSVVARGYEQYF	TGCAGCGTTGTAGCTAGGGGCTACGAGCAGTACTTC
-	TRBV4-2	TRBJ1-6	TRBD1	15	CTSSRTGPLDSPLHF	TGTACCAGCAGCAGGACAGGGCCTCTTGATTCACCCCTCCACTTT
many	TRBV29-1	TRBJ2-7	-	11	CSVEFSYEQYF	TGCAGCGTTGAATTCAGTTACGAGCAGTACTTC
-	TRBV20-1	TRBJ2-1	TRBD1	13	CSAEGQGTFEQFF	TGCAGTGCTGAGGGACAGGGGACATTCGAGCAGTTCTTC
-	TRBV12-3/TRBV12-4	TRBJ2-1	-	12	CASSFFVNEQFF	TGTGCCAGCAGTTTTTTCGTGAATGAGCAGTTCTTC
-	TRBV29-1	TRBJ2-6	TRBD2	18	CSVDGTSGGLSGANVLTF	TGCAGCGTTGACGGGACTAGCGGGGGCCTATCTGGGGCCAACGTCCTGACTTTC
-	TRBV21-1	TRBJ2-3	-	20	CASSKRGLAGGGVGTDTQYF	TGTGCCAGCAGCAAAAGAGGACTAGCGGGAGGAGGAGTCGGCACAGATACGCAGTATTTT
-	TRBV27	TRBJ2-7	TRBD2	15	CASSLSLAGLYEQYF	TGTGCCAGCAGTTTATCTCTAGCGGGATTGTACGAGCAGTACTTC
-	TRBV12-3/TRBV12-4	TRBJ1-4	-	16	CASSFDRKGTNEKLFF	TGTGCCAGCAGTTTTGACCGGAAGGGAACTAATGAAAAACTGTTTTTT
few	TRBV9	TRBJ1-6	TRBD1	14	CASSDDRGQSPLHF	TGTGCCAGCAGCGACGACAGGGGGCAATCACCCCTCCACTTT
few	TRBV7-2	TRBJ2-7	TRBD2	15	CASSERTSGRYEQYF	TGTGCCAGCAGCGAGCGGACTAGCGGGAGGTACGAGCAGTACTTC
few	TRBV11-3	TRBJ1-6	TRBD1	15	CASSLMTGGNSPLHF	TGTGCCAGCAGCTTGATGACAGGGGGTAATTCACCCCTCCACTTT
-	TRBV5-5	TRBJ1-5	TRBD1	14	CASSWGQGNGPQHF	TGTGCCAGCAGCTGGGGACAGGGAAACGGTCCCCAGCATTTT
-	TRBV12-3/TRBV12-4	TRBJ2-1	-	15	CASSPGTPQGNEQFF	TGTGCCAGCAGCCCGGGGACTCCCCAAGGGAATGAGCAGTTCTTC
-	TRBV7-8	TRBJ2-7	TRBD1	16	CASSPLGGQGVYEQYF	TGTGCCAGCAGCCCCTTGGGGGGACAGGGGGTATACGAGCAGTACTTC
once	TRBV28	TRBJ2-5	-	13	CASSPPQEETQYF	TGTGCCAGCAGTCCACCACAAGAAGAGACCCAGTACTTC
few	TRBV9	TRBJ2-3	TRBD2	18	CASSVVTSGTGATDTQYF	TGTGCCAGCAGCGTAGTAACTAGCGGGACGGGAGCCACAGATACGCAGTATTTT
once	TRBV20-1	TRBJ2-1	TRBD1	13	CSAGRQGVYEQFF	TGCAGTGCTGGACGACAGGGGGTCTACGAGCAGTTCTTC
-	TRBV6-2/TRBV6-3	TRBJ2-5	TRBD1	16	CASSFHRDRVQETQYF	TGTGCCAGCAGTTTTCACCGGGACAGGGTCCAAGAGACCCAGTACTTC
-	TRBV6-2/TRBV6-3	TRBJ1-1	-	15	CASSYALGGVTEAFF	TGTGCCAGCAGTTACGCGCTTGGGGGAGTCACTGAAGCTTTCTTT
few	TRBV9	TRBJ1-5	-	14	CASSVDWGLQPQHF	TGTGCCAGCAGCGTAGACTGGGGGCTTCAGCCCCAGCATTTT
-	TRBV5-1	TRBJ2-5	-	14	CASSLVLQQETQYF	TGCGCCAGCAGCTTGGTCCTCCAGCAAGAGACCCAGTACTTC
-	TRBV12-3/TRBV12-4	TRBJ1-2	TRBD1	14	CASSWTGVGYGYTF	TGTGCCAGCAGCTGGACAGGGGTGGGGTATGGCTACACCTTC
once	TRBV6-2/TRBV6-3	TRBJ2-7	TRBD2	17	CASSPPLTSGSPYEQYF	TGTGCCAGCAGTCCACCCCTGACTAGCGGGAGCCCGTACGAGCAGTACTTC
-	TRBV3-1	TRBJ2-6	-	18	CASSEAEPASSGANVLTF	TGTGCCAGCAGCGAAGCGGAGCCAGCAAGCTCTGGGGCCAACGTCCTGACTTTC
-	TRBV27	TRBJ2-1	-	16	CASSFLRMGRINEQFF	TGTGCCAGCAGTTTCCTTCGAATGGGACGGATCAATGAGCAGTTCTTC
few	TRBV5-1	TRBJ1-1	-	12	CASKEGHAEAFF	TGCGCCAGCAAAGAGGGGCATGCTGAAGCTTTCTTT
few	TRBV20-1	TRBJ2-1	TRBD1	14	CSAKGASSYNEQFF	TGCAGTGCTAAGGGGGCGAGCTCCTACAATGAGCAGTTCTTC
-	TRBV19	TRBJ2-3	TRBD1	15	CATAETGGTTDTQYF	TGTGCCACCGCCGAGACAGGGGGAACCACAGATACGCAGTATTTT
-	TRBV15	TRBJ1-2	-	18	CATSRGLTGSPARYGYTF	TGTGCCACCAGCAGAGGACTTACAGGCTCCCCGGCCCGCTATGGCTACACCTTC
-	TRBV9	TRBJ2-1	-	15	CASSVNPSPINEQFF	TGTGCCAGCAGCGTGAATCCCTCCCCGATCAATGAGCAGTTCTTC
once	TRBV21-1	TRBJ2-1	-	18	CASSKRSGPDIPYNEQFF	TGTGCCAGCAGCAAACGTTCAGGGCCAGATATACCTTACAATGAGCAGTTCTTC
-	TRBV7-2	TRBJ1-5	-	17	CASSPLGIGVPNQPQHF	TGTGCCAGCAGCCCCCTGGGTATCGGGGTCCCCAATCAGCCCCAGCATTTT
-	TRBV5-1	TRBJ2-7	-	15	CASSLDGIPSYEQYF	TGCGCCAGCAGCTTGGACGGGATTCCCTCCTACGAGCAGTACTTC
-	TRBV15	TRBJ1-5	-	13	CATKGYGNQPQHF	TGTGCCACCAAGGGGTACGGGAATCAGCCCCAGCATTTT
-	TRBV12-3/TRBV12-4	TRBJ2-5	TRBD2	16	CASSLEVAGAYNEQYF	TGTGCCAGCAGTTTAGAGGTAGCGGGGGCTTACAATGAGCAGTACTTC
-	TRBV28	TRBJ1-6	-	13	CASSIPGEGALHF	TGTGCCAGCAGTATCCCCGGGGAAGGGGCCCTCCACTTT
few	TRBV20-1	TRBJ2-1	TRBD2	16	CSARLSAGGQYNEQFF	TGCAGTGCTAGATTATCCGCGGGAGGGCAATACAATGAGCAGTTCTTC
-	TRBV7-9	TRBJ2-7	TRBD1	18	CASSFWGAPKQGAGEQYF	TGTGCCAGCAGCTTTTGGGGTGCCCCTAAACAGGGGGCGGGGGAGCAGTACTTC
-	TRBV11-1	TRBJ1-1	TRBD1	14	CASTETGDFTEAFF	TGTGCCAGCACCGAAACAGGGGATTTCACTGAAGCTTTCTTT
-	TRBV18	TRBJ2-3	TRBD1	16	CASSPKQQGIGNTQYF	TGTGCCAGCTCACCAAAACAACAGGGGATTGGAAATACGCAGTATTTT
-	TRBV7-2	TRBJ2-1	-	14	CASRFNRAYNEQFF	TGTGCCAGCAGATTCAACAGGGCTTACAATGAGCAGTTCTTC
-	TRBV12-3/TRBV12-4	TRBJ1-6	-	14	CASTLGGIGSPLHF	TGTGCCAGCACCCTCGGAGGGATAGGATCACCCCTCCACTTT
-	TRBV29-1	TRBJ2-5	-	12	CSVVSGEETQYF	TGCAGCGTTGTATCGGGGGAAGAGACCCAGTACTTC
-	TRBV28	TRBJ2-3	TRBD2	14	CASNVAGPTDTQYF	TGTGCCAGCAATGTAGCGGGCCCCACAGATACGCAGTATTTT
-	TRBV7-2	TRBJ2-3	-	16	CASSLGLTGGPDTQYF	TGTGCCAGCAGCTTAGGCCTGACGGGGGGCCCAGATACGCAGTATTTT